What follows describes a single T cell receptor (beta chain). This record belongs to a study of blood T cell repertoires in COVID-19. Looking at the study overall: Acute and convalescent COVID-19 specimens originated in the United States, Italy and Spain. T cells, B-cell-depleted T cells, or PBMCs supplied cDNA or gDNA.

Study processing details: Estimation of nucleated cell counts relied on the amplification of reference gene primers. TCRdb keeps only in-frame clones here, not all; method: immunoSEQ multiplex PCR. The V and J calls and clone size come from that table; D and trimming were worked out from the DNA. The sample carries roughly 260,000 clones, 91% recorded once. Seattle patient enrollment occurred during active infection, with longitudinal follow-up thereafter. CDR3 size: 17 residues. V trimming: 4 bases; J trimming: 1 base; junction bases outside the gene matches: 4. Per the germline V gene, CDR1 is LGHDT and CDR2 is YNNKEL (reference sequence).

J is TRBJ2-7 and V is TRBV3-1 (or the pseudogene TRBV3-2); 16 bases align to TRBD2. This sequence was found in a person aged 18-29 years with COVID-19, enrolled during active disease. The specimen was peripheral blood. CDR3 region: CASSPGTSGRGSYEQYF. DNA of the CDR3: TGTGCCAGCAGCCCAGGGACTAGCGGGAGGGGGTCCTACGAGCAGTACTTC.